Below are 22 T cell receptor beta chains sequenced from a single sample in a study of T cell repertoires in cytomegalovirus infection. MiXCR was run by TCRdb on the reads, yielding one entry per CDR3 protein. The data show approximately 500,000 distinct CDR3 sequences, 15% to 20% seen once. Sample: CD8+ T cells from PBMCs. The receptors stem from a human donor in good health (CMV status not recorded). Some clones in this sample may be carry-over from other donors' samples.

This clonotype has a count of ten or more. CDR3 in amino acids: CASSLVMGTSGSAYEQYF. The CDR3 DNA follows: TGTGCCAGCAGCTTAGTAATGGGGACTAGCGGGAGTGCCTACGAGCAGTACTTC. The chain links TRBV7-2 to TRBJ2-7; 14 bases map to TRBD2. There are 18 residues in the CDR3. From germline, CDR1 is SGHTA and CDR2 FQGNSA. V was pared by 1 base and J by 2 bases, with 7 bases of the junction left unmatched.

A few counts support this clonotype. In nucleotides, the CDR3 is TGTGCCAGCAGTTTAAAGAGAGGAAACACCATATATTTT. Its translation: CASSLKRGNTIYF. This sequence joins TRBV27 and TRBJ1-3; D is unclear. V lost 2 bases, J lost 4 bases, and 6 bases lay in between. The CDR3 runs to 13 residues. Germline V CDR1 and CDR2: MNHEY, SMNVEV (reference sequence).

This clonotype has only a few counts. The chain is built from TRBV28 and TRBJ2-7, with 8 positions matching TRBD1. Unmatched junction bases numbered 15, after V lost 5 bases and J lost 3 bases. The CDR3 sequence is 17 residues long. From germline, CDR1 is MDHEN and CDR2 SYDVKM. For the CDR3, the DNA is TGTGCCAGCAGTACCTCCGTGTTGGACAGGGCGTTCTACGAGCAGTACTTC. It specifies CASSTSVLDRAFYEQYF.

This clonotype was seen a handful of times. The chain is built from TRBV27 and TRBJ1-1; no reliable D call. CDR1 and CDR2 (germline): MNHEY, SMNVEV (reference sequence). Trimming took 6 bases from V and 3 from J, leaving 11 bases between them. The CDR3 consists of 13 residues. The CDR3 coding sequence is TGTGCCAGCAGGAGCGACATGGACACTGAAGCTTTCTTT. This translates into CASRSDMDTEAFF.

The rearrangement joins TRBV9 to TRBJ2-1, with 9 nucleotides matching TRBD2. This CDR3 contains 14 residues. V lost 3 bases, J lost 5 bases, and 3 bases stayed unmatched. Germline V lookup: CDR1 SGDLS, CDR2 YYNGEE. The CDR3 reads CASSAGLADNEQFF. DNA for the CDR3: TGTGCCAGCAGCGCGGGACTAGCCGACAATGAGCAGTTCTTC.

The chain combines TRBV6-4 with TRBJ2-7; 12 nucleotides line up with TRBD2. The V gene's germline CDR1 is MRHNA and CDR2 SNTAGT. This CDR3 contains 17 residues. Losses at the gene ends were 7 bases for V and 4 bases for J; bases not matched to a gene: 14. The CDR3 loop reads CASTDPVLAGGRYEQYF. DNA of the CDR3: TGTGCCAGCACCGATCCCGTTCTAGCGGGGGGGCGGTACGAGCAGTACTTC.

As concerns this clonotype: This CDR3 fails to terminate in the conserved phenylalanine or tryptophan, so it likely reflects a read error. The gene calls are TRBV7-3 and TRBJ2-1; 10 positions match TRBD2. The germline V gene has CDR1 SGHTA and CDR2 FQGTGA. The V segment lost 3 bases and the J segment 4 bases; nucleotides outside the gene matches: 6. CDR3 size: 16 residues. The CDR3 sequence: CASSFLAGGAYNEQFL. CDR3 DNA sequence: TGTGCCAGCAGCTTTTTAGCGGGAGGCGCGTACAATGAGCAGTTCTTA.

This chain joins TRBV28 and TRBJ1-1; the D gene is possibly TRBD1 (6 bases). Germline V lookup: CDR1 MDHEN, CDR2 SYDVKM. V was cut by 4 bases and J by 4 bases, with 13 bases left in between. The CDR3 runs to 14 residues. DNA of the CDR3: TGTGCCAGCAGTTCCCCGGGGGCCAGCACTGAAGCTTTCTTT. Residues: CASSSPGASTEAFF.

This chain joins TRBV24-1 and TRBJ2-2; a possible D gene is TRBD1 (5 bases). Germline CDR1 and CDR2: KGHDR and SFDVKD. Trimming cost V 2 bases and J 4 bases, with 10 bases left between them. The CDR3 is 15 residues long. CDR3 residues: CATSDSAGFTGELFF. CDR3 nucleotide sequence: TGTGCCACCAGTGATTCGGCAGGGTTCACCGGGGAGCTGTTTTTT.

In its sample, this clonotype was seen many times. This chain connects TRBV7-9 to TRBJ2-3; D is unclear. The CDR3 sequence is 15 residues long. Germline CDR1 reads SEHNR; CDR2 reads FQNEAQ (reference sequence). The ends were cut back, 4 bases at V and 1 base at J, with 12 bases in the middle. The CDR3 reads CASSSLVTRTDTQYF. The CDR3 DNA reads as TGTGCCAGCAGCTCTCTAGTAACCCGCACAGATACGCAGTATTTT.

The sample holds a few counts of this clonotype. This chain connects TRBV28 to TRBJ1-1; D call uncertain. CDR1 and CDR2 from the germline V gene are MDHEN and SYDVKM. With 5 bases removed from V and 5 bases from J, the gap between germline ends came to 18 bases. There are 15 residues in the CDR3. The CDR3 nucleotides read TGTGCCAGCAGTACCCCGCTGGGCCTGCAGACTGAAGCTTTCTTT. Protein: CASSTPLGLQTEAFF.

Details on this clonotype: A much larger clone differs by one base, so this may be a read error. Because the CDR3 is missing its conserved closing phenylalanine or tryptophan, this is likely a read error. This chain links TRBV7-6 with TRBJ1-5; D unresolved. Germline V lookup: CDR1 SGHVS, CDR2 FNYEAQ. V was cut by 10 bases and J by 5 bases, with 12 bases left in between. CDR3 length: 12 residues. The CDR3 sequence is CATSMSDQPQHS. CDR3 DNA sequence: TGTGCCACCTCGATGAGTGATCAGCCCCAGCATTCT.

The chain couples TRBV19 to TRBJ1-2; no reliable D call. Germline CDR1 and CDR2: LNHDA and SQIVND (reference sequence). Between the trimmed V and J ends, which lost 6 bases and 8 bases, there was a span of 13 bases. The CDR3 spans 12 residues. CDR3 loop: CASRIGGKGYTF. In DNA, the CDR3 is TGTGCCAGTAGAATCGGAGGGAAAGGCTACACCTTC.

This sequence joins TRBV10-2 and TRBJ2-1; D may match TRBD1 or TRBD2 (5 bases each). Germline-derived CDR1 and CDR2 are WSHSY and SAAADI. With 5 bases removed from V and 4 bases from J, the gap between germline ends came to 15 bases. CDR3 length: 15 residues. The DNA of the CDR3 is TGCGCCAGCAGTACTGGGGGTCAGCCTTACAATGAGCAGTTCTTC. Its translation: CASSTGGQPYNEQFF.

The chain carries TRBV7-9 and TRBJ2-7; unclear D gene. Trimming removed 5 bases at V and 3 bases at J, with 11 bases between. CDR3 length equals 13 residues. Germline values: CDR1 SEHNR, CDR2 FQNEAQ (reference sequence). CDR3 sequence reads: CASSPVGDYEQYF. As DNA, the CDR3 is TGTGCCAGCAGCCCGGTTGGAGACTACGAGCAGTACTTC.

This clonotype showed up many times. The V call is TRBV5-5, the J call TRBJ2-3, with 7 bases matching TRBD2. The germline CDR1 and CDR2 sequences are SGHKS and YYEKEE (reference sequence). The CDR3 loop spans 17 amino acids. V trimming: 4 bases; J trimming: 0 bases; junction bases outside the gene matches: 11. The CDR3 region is CASSRYGLETSTDTQYF. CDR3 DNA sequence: TGTGCCAGCAGCCGCTACGGACTAGAGACTAGCACAGATACGCAGTATTTT.

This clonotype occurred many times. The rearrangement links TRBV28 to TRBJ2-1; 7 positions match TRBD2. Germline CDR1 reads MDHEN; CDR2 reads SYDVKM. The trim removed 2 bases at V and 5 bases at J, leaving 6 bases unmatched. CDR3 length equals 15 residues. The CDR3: CASSLRRELNNEQFF. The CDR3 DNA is TGTGCCAGCAGTTTACGGCGGGAGTTGAACAATGAGCAGTTCTTC.

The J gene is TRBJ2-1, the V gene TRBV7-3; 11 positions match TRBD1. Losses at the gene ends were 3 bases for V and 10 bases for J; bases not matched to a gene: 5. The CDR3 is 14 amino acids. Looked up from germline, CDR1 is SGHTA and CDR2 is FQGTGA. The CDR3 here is CASSFGQGAFEQFF. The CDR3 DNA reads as TGTGCCAGCAGCTTTGGACAGGGGGCCTTCGAGCAGTTCTTC.

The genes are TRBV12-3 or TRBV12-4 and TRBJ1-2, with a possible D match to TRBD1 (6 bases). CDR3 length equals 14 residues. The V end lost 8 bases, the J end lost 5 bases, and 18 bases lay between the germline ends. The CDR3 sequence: CASLGAGELYGYTF. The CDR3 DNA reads TGTGCCAGCTTGGGGGCAGGGGAACTGTATGGCTACACCTTC.

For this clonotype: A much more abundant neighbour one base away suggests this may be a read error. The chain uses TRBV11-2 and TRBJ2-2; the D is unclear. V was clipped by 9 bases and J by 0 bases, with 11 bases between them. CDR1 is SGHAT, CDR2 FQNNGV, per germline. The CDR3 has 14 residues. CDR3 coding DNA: TGTGCCAGAAGTTCAACAGCGAACACCGGGGAGCTGTTTTTT. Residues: CARSSTANTGELFF.

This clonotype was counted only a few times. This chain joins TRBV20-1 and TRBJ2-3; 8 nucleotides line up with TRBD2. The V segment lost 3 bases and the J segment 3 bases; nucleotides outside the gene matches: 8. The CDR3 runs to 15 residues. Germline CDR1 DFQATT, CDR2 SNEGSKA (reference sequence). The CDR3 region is CSASGREARTDTQYF. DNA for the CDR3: TGCAGTGCTAGTGGGCGGGAGGCCCGAACAGATACGCAGTATTTT.

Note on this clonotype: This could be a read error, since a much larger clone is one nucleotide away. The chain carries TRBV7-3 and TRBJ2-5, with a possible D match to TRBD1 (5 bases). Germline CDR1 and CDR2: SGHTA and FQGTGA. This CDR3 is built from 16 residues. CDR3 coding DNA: TGTGCCAGCAGCTTATCCGGTGCGGCAGGGCAAGACACCCAGTACTTC. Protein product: CASSLSGAAGQDTQYF. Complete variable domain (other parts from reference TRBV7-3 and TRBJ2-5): GAGVSQTPSNKVTEKGKYVELRCDPISGHTALYWYRQSLGQGPEFLIYFQGTGAADDSGLPNDRFFAVRPEGSVSTLKIQRTERGDSAVYLCASSLSGAAGQDTQYFGPGTRLLVL.